Below are 15 T cell receptor beta chains sequenced from a single sample in a study of tumor-infiltrating lymphocytes in primary liver carcinoma. TCR beta cDNA was made from 450 to 500 ng total RNA with a constant-region primer. Three nested multiplex PCR rounds, a slightly modified ARM-PCR, produced the libraries for TCR beta. TRBV1-TRBV30 forward primers paired with a C-beta reverse primer drove the first two PCR rounds, roughly 9 cycles each. TCRdb re-called the multiplex PCR reads through MiXCR, storing one row per CDR3 protein. This table holds approximately 99,000 distinct CDR3 sequences, approximately 71% found once. Co-extraction of RNA and DNA was performed on about 18-33 mg of unsorted bulk tissue. Sequencing was performed on liver tumor tissue from sampling region 5. Subset given: tumor region T5, tumor centre. These TCRs come from a woman in her sixties with primary liver carcinoma and hepatitis B virus infection.

A word on this clonotype: With a much larger clone just one base away, this may be a read error. The J gene is TRBJ1-2, the V gene TRBV12-3 or TRBV12-4; D is undetermined. There are 15 residues in the CDR3. CDR3 residues: CANSSPQSSNYGYTF. CDR3 DNA sequence: TGTGCCAACAGTTCTCCCCAGTCCAGCAACTATGGCTACACCTTC.

In regard to this clonotype: A read error may explain this, as a much larger clone is one base away. The chain links TRBV28 to TRBJ2-7; 7 nucleotides agree with TRBD2. Trimming cost V 4 bases and J 4 bases; bases outside gene matches: 13. Per the germline V gene, CDR1 is MDHEN and CDR2 is SYDVKM. The CDR3 contains 16 residues. The CDR3 region has the DNA TGTGCCAGCAGTTCACCCGGCCCAGCGGGGATTTACGAGCAGTACTTC. It specifies CASSSPGPAGIYEQYF.

Of note for this clonotype: One end of the junction varies from germline; a read error may be responsible. J is TRBJ2-1 and V is TRBV5-8, with TRBD1 matching 7 bases. This CDR3 spans 15 amino acids. CDR1 and CDR2 (germline): SGHTS, YDEGEE. This CDR3 reads CANSPRTGRNNEQFF. The CDR3 coding sequence is TGTGCCAACAGCCCCCGGACAGGAAGAAACAATGAGCAGTTCTTC.

Worth noting for this clonotype: One end of the junction is discordant with germline, which a read error may explain. V is TRBV4-2 and J is TRBJ2-1; D is possibly TRBD1 (6 bases). From germline, CDR1 is LGHNA and CDR2 YNFKEQ. There are 16 residues in the CDR3. CDR3 in DNA: TGTGCTAGCAGCCAACGCGGACAGAGCACCTACAATGAGCAGTTCTTC. It is translated as CASSQRGQSTYNEQFF.

This clonotype was recorded many times. V usage is TRBV6-6 and J usage is TRBJ1-6, with D possibly TRBD1 on 5 matching bases. The CDR3 contains 15 residues. Germline CDR1 reads MNHNY; CDR2 reads SVGAGI (reference sequence). With 4 bases removed from V and 9 bases from J, the gap between germline ends came to 16 bases. CDR3 residues: CASSSLWGGPSPLHF. The DNA of the CDR3 is TGTGCCAGCAGTTCCCTTTGGGGGGGACCTTCACCCCTCCACTTT.

The V gene is TRBV11-2, the J gene TRBJ2-4; a possible D gene is TRBD1 (6 bases). The germline V gene has CDR1 SGHAT and CDR2 FQNNGV. The CDR3 is made up of 15 amino acids. Trimming cost V 6 bases and J 8 bases, with 20 bases left between them. CDR3 amino acids: CASSLYGWGRDIQYF. Written as DNA, the CDR3 is TGTGCCAGCAGTTTATATGGATGGGGGCGCGACATTCAGTACTTC.

As regards this clonotype: A much larger clone lies one base from this, so it may be a read error. The chain couples TRBV6-2 or TRBV6-3 to TRBJ2-3; 7 nucleotides match TRBD2. Trimming at V came to 2 bases and at J to 6 bases, leaving 2 bases not matched to a gene. CDR1 MNHEY and CDR2 SVGEGT come from the germline V gene. There are 13 residues in the CDR3. The CDR3 region is CASSYREADTQYF. The CDR3, as DNA: TGTGCCAGCAGTTACCGGGAGGCTGATACGCAGTATTTT.

As regards this clonotype: A read error may account for a junction end that differs from germline. This chain joins TRBV10-2 and TRBJ2-1; D unclear. There are 13 residues in the CDR3. Looked up from germline, CDR1 is WSHSY and CDR2 is SAAADI. The CDR3, as DNA: TGCGCCAGCGGAGTTTCGCGGAACAATGAGCAGTTATTC. This codes for CASGVSRNNEQLF.

This clonotype was observed at least ten times. J is TRBJ1-2 and V is TRBV29-1; TRBD1 agrees at 7 bases. Per the germline V gene, CDR1 is SQVTM and CDR2 is ANQGSEA. CDR3 length: 17 residues. Trimming removed 4 bases from V and 6 bases from J; junction bases left unmatched: 20. CDR3 bases: TGCAGCGTTGGGGGGGGTGCTGGGATCAGCCAGGGGGATGGCTACACCTTC. Its protein product is CSVGGGAGISQGDGYTF. Full variable domain (rest looked up from reference TRBV29-1 and TRBJ1-2): SAVISQKPSRDICQRGTSLTIQCQVDSQVTMMFWYRQQPGQSLTLIATANQGSEATYESGFVIDKFPISRPNLTFSTLTVSNMSPEDSSIYLCSVGGGAGISQGDGYTFGSGTRLTVV.

This clonotype turned up a few times. V is TRBV28 and J is TRBJ2-1; D is uncertain. CDR1 and CDR2 from the germline V gene are MDHEN and SYDVKM. The CDR3 loop spans 12 amino acids. Trimming took off 3 bases at V and 7 bases at J, with 7 bases between the two ends. The DNA of the CDR3 is TGTGCCAGCAGTTTGGGGTTAAATGAGCAGTTCTTC. As protein: CASSLGLNEQFF.

For this clonotype: A read error is likely, as this CDR3 ends without the conserved phenylalanine or tryptophan. Because the CDR3's place on the DNA is in doubt, the DNA is left out and the CDR3 is given as listed by TCRdb. The chain carries TRBV5-4 and TRBJ2-2; the table gives TRBD2 as D, unverified against the DNA. Germline V lookup: CDR1 SGHNT, CDR2 YYREEE (reference sequence). The CDR3 is made up of 15 amino acids, end residues included. CDR3 loop: CASTSGGYNAGELLL.

To note about this clonotype: The junction departs from the called germline gene at one end, perhaps through a read error. The chain employs TRBV10-2 and TRBJ2-1, with TRBD2 identical over 7 bases. The germline CDR1 and CDR2 sequences are WSHSY and SAAADI. The CDR3 has 15 amino acids. CDR3 region: CARSESSSGKGEQFF. As DNA, the CDR3 is TGCGCCCGCAGTGAGTCCTCGAGCGGGAAGGGTGAGCAGTTCTTC.

J is TRBJ2-3 and V is TRBV7-3, with 14 bases that match TRBD2. Trimming at V came to 4 bases and at J to 4 bases, leaving 4 bases not matched to a gene. The CDR3 is made up of 16 amino acids. Germline values: CDR1 SGHTA, CDR2 FQGTGA. The CDR3 DNA reads as TGTGCCAGCAGCTCGGGACTAGCGGGAGAGGCAGATACGCAGTATTTT. Its protein is CASSSGLAGEADTQYF.

With regard to this clonotype: Lacking the conserved final phenylalanine or tryptophan, this CDR3 likely reflects a read error. V and J are TRBV11-3 and TRBJ1-4; D unresolved. CDR1 and CDR2 (germline): SGHNT, YENEEA. This CDR3 spans 17 amino acids. CDR3: CASSLGLVSITNEKLFS. CDR3 nucleotide sequence: TGTGCTAGCAGCTTAGGGCTGGTCTCCATAACTAATGAAAAACTGTTTTCT.

This clonotype was detected only once. It may be a read error: a sequence one base away is much more abundant. Written as DNA, the CDR3 is TGTGCCAACAGTTTGAGAGGACGGCAGAACACTGAAGCTTTCTTT. Protein product: CANSLRGRQNTEAFF. The chain links TRBV28 to TRBJ1-1; D is uncertain. CDR3 size: 15 residues. The germline CDR1 and CDR2 sequences are MDHEN and SYDVKM.